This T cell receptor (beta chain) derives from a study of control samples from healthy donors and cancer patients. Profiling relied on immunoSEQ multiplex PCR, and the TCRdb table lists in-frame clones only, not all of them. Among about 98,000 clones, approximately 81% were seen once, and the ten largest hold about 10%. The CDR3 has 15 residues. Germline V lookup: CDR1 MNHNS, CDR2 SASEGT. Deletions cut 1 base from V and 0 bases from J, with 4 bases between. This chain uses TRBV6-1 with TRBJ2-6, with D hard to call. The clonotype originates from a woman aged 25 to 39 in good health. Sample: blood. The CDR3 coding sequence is TGTGCCAGCAGTGAAGTGAGCTCTGGGGCCAACGTCCTGACTTTC. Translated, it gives CASSEVSSGANVLTF.